This T cell receptor (beta chain) originates from a study of CD8 T cells in ankylosing spondylitis. V was trimmed by 3 bases and J by 5 bases, leaving 6 bases between them. Germline V lookup: CDR1 DFQATT, CDR2 SNEGSKA (reference sequence). The CDR3 has 11 residues. Quantitative barcoded 5'-RACE was used to prepare TCR beta libraries. From the 5' RACE reads, TCRdb called clonotypes with MiXCR, one entry per CDR3 protein. This sample has 80,000 to 100,000 distinct CDR3 sequences, with about 8.3% found just once. Study conclusions and caveats: A CD8+ phenotype characterized the disease-linked clones, which were relatively rare in peripheral blood. Several highly homologous variants made up a TCR beta motif that seemed to typify ankylosing spondylitis blood.

This clonotype was counted at least ten times. Antigen unknown. The chain joins TRBV20-1 to TRBJ2-3; D is uncertain. The sample taken for sequencing was blood, either unsorted or a sorted T cell fraction (not recorded which). This TCR derives from a male donor with ankylosing spondylitis or in good health (not recorded which). The CDR3 bases are TGCAGTGCTAGTCCGGGAGATACGCAGTATTTT. This codes for CSASPGDTQYF.